This TCR beta chain was identified in a study of cytomegalovirus exposure and HLA in healthy donors. The PCR used 60 Vbeta and 13 Jbeta primers. Profiled with immunoSEQ multiplex PCR; TCRdb holds only in-frame clones, not every one. The data contain approximately 82,000 clones, 62% of them singletons. Sequencing was performed on PBMCs. The sequence was obtained from a woman aged 25 to 45 in good health and CMV-seropositive.

The chain's CDR3 is CATSRELLAPDTQYF. In nucleotides, the CDR3 is TGTGCCACCAGCAGAGAGCTTCTAGCCCCAGATACGCAGTATTTT. The chain is built from TRBV15 and TRBJ2-3, with D tentatively TRBD2 (5 bases). The CDR3 loop spans 15 amino acids. Trimming pared 0 bases from V and 4 bases from J, leaving 11 bases between. The germline V gene has CDR1 LNHNV and CDR2 YYDKDF (reference sequence).